This T cell receptor beta chain came from a study of Ad26.COV2.S vaccination and SARS-CoV-2 variants. Study at large: Doses of Ad26.COV2.S were injected into muscle once or twice, 56 days apart.

The CDR3 extends over 12 amino acids. Per germline, CDR1 ENHRY and CDR2 SYGVKD. As regards this clone: This sample includes further DNA sequences coding for the same CDR3.

Treatment denoted: about 20 received Ad26.COV2.S at low or high dose, single or two shots; about 5 received placebo; per-sample allocation not given. The samples were gathered on day 63 after the first injection of vaccine or placebo. Wuhan-strain spike was delivered by a replication-incompetent Ad26 vector. TCRdb's copy holds only in-frame clones and misses some; the assay was immunoSEQ multiplex PCR. This table has 450,000 to 550,000 clones, 89% appearing once. The sample was peripheral blood, taken in a trial of Ad26.COV2.S vaccine versus placebo. The sequence was collected from a person aged 18-60 years who received the Ad26.COV2.S COVID-19 vaccine or a placebo. The rearrangement joins TRBV10-3 to TRBJ2-7; 10 positions match TRBD1. The chain's CDR3 is CAISRDRGEQYV. In DNA form, the CDR3 reads TGCGCCATCTCCCGGGACAGGGGCGAGCAGTACGTC.